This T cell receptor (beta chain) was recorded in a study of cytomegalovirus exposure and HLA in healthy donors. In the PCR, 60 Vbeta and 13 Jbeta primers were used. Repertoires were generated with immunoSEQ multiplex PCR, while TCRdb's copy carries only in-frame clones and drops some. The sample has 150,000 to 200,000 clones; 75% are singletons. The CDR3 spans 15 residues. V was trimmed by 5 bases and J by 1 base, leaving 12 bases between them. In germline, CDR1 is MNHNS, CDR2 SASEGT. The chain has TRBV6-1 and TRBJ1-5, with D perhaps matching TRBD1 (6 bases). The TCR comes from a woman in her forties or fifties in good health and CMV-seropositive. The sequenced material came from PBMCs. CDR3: CASSPVGGSNQPQHF. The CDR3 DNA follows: TGTGCCAGCAGTCCGGTAGGGGGAAGCAATCAGCCCCAGCATTTT.